This T cell receptor beta chain was captured by sequencing in a study of blood T cell repertoires in COVID-19. Original analysis: Cell counts per sample came from amplifying reference gene primers. Libraries were prepared by immunoSEQ multiplex PCR; TCRdb keeps only in-frame clonotypes and omits some of them. For V, J and clone size, that table is used; D and trimming come from the DNA. The sample lists some 190,000 clones, roughly 76% occurring once. Germline CDR1 is SGHNT and CDR2 is YYREEE (reference sequence). The CDR3 contains 15 residues. J lost 5 bases, V lost 3 bases, and 2 bases had no gene match. One Seattle source followed patients from active infection through their disease course.

The source material was peripheral blood. The chain uses TRBV5-4 and TRBJ2-5, with 15 bases identical to TRBD2. The sequence came from a woman in her thirties or forties with COVID-19, enrolled during active disease. DNA for the CDR3: TGTGCCAGCAGCTCGGGGACTAGCGGGAGGGAGACCCAGTACTTC. Protein product: CASSSGTSGRETQYF.